The T cell receptor (beta chain) under discussion was sequenced for a study of T cells in Graves' hyperthyroidism and ophthalmopathy. Ten or more counts support this clonotype. Its target is unknown. Amplification of TCR beta CDR3 regions was performed using RNA transcripts as template. First-round RT-PCR of the TCR CDR3 relied on the HTBI primer set. TCRdb redid the calling of the multiplex PCR reads with MiXCR, one entry per CDR3 protein. The table records 340,000 or so distinct CDR3 sequences, roughly a fifth of them present only once. Germline V gene data show CDR1 as LGHNA and CDR2 as YNFKEQ. The CDR3 is 15 amino acids. V was clipped by 4 bases and J by 3 bases; unmatched bases: 3. General study points: Ophthalmopathy stood apart from stable hyperthyroidism in a 13 V-J model.

PBMCs were obtained from 9.5 to 10 ml fresh peripheral blood. The specimen sequenced was blood. The chain is built from TRBV4-2 and TRBJ2-3; TRBD2 aligns across 11 bases. The TCR was taken from a woman between 50 and 59 years old with Graves' hyperthyroidism. The CDR3 reads CASSPRLAGTDTQYF. The CDR3 DNA follows: TGTGCCAGCAGCCCTCGACTAGCGGGGACAGATACGCAGTATTTT.